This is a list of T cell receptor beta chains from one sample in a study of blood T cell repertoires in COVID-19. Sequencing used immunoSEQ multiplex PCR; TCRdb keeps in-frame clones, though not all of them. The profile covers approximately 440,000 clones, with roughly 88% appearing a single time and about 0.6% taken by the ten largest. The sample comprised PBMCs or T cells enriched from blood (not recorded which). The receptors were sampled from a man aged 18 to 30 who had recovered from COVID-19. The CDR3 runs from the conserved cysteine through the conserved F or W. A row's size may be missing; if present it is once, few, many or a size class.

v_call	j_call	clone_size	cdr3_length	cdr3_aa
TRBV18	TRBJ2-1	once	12	CASSSAGNEQFF
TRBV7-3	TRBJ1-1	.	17	CASSLTPLGRTADEAFF
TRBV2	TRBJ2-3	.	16	CASSEQWGTSGDTQYF
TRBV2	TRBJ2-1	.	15	CASSDSLAGGAEQFF
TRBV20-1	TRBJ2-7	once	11	CSAREEYEQYF
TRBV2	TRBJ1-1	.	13	CASRYRAGTEAFF
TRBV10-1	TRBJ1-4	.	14	CASSESAGVEKLFF
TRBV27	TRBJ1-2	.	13	CASSSAGRNGYTF
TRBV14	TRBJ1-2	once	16	CASSLRTGGYLRGYTF
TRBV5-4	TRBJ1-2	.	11	CASSLRDWSTF
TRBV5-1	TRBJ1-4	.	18	CASTLSGTDLATNEKLFF
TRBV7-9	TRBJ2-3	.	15	CASSLRGGGTDTQYF
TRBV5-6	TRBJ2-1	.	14	CASSPLASSNEQFF
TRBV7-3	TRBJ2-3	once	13	CASSPRYTDTQYF
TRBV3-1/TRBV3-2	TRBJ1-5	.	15	CASSQGSTTGQPQHF
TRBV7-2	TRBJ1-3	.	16	CASSLMAGAGGNTIYF
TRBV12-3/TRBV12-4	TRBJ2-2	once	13	CASSKQNTGELFF
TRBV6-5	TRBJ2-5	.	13	CASIGTWGGPQYF
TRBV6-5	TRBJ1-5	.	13	CASSAGGNQPQHF
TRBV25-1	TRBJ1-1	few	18	CASSGGRFRADSNTEAFF
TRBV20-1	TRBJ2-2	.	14	CSASGTTDTGELFF
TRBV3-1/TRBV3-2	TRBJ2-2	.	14	CATTSGGGTGELFF
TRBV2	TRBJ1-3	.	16	CASSEARGRAGNTIYF
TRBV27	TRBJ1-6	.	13	CASSSSGGSPLHF
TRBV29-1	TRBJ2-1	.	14	CSVETSGGGNEQFF
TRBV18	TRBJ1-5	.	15	CASSPSQGSNQPQHF
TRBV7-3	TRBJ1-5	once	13	CASSSSSDQPQHF
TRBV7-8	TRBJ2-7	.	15	CASSLGGREGYEQYF
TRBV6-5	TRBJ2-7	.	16	CASSYRGGTGLYEQYF
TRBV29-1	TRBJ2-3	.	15	CSAGSAGGLTDTQYF
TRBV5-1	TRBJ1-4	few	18	CASSLQRDRGPSNEKLFF
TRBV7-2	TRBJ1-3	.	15	CASSLVLQGANTIYF
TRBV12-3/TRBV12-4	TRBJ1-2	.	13	CASSPTVLYGYTF
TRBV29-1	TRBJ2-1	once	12	CSAEAKPNEQFF
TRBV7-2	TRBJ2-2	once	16	CASSSPGGRGTGELFF
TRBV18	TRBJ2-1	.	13	CASSPPDSNEQFF
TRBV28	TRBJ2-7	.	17	CASSRTSGGKTDYEQYF
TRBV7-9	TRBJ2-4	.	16	CASSLASGTTKNIQYF
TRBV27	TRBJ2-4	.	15	CASSFSHGVGNIQYF
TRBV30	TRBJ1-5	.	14	CAWGGQGSNQPQHF
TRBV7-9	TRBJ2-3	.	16	CASSLSPLTDTDTQYF
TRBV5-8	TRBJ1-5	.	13	CASSFGGAQPQHF
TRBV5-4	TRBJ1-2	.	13	CASSLLQQYGYTF
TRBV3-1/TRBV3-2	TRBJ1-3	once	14	CASSWDISGNTIYF
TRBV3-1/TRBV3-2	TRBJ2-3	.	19	CASSLLPGASGRLADTQYF
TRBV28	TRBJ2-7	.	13	CASNGTPLYEQYF
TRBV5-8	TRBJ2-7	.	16	CASSQGDSGRAVEQYF
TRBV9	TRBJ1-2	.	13	CASSGDRDYGYTF
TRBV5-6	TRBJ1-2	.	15	CASSLSLFRDYGYTF
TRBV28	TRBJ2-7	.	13	CASSLTSAYEQYF
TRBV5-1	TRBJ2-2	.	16	CASSLVVRGDTGELFF
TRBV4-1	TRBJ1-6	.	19	CASSPMIRKQGVRDSPLHF
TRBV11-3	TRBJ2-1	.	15	CASSLDTSSGVRTFF
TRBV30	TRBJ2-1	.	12	CAWSVRQGEQFF
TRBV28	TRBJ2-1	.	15	CASSFNGRNNNEQFF
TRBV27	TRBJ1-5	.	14	CATRRGDSNQPQHF
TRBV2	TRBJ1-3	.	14	CASTPDSTGNTIYF
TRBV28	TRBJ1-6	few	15	CASSLFLRGGSPLHF
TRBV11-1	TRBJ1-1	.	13	CASSLGRNTEAFF